This TCR beta chain came from a study of cytomegalovirus exposure and HLA in healthy donors. A multiplex PCR was run with 60 Vbeta primers and 13 Jbeta primers. Method: immunoSEQ multiplex PCR; TCRdb's copy keeps in-frame clones and lacks some. The sample includes about 130,000 clones, around 72% of them seen just once. The length of the CDR3 is 15 residues. The V segment lost 3 bases and the J segment 0 bases; nucleotides outside the gene matches: 4. Germline V gives CDR1 MNHEY, CDR2 SMNVEV (reference sequence). The gene calls are TRBV27 and TRBJ2-7; 8 nucleotides match TRBD2. The receptor's source is a man under 40 in good health and CMV-seronegative. Sequenced sample: PBMCs. The chain's CDR3 is CASSLSGGVSYEQYF. DNA for the CDR3: TGTGCCAGCAGTTTGAGCGGGGGCGTCTCCTACGAGCAGTACTTC.